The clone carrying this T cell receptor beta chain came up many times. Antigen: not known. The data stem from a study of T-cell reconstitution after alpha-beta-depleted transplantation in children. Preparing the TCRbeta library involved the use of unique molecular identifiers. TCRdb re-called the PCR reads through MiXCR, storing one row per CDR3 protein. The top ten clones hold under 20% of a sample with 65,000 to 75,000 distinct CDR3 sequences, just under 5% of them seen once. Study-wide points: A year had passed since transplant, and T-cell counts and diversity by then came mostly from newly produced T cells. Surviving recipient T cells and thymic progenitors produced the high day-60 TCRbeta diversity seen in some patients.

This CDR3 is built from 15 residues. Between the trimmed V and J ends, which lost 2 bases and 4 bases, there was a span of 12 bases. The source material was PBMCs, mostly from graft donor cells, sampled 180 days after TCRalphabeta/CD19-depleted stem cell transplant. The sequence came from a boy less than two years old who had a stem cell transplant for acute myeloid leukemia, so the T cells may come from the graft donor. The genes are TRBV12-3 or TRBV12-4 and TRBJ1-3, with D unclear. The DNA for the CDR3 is TGTGCCAGCAGTTTAATGGGCCGACCCGGAAACACCATATATTTT. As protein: CASSLMGRPGNTIYF.